The rows below give T cell receptor beta chains drawn from one sample of a study of T-cell reconstitution after alpha-beta-depleted transplantation in children. MiXCR, applied by TCRdb to the PCR reads, yields one record per CDR3 protein. The sample comprises just under 250,000 distinct CDR3 sequences, 25% of which are singletons, and about 2.8% rests with the top ten. This specimen was PBMCs, taken before TCRalphabeta/CD19-depleted stem cell transplant. These receptors all come from a girl aged 2-10 years with Fanconi anemia, due to receive a stem cell transplant. CDR3s include the opening cysteine and the closing phenylalanine or tryptophan. A D gene is named only where the DNA matches it firmly. Only part of the rows carry a size: once, few, many, or a class if the clone is expanded.

V	D	J	size	CDR3	DNA
TRBV9	NA	TRBJ2-2	many	CASSVEVGELFF	TGTGCCAGCAGCGTCGAAGTCGGGGAGCTGTTTTTT
TRBV7-2	TRBD1	TRBJ1-4	NA	CASSLVGTGGEKLFF	TGTGCCAGCAGCTTAGTTGGGACAGGGGGGGAAAAACTGTTTTTT
TRBV12-3/TRBV12-4	TRBD2	TRBJ2-7	many	CASSLAETSGGPYEQYF	TGTGCCAGCAGTTTAGCAGAGACTAGCGGGGGCCCCTACGAGCAGTACTTC
TRBV12-3/TRBV12-4	NA	TRBJ2-3	many	CASSRLLTDTQYF	TGTGCCAGCAGTCGACTCCTCACAGATACGCAGTATTTT
TRBV20-1	TRBD2	TRBJ2-3	few	CSAPVASGYTDTQYF	TGCAGTGCCCCCGTTGCTAGCGGGTACACAGATACGCAGTATTTT
TRBV20-1	NA	TRBJ1-1	NA	CSARQAEAFF	TGCAGTGCGAGACAGGCGGAAGCTTTCTTT
TRBV5-6	NA	TRBJ2-4	NA	CASSPNPPLAKNIQYF	TGTGCCAGCAGCCCTAATCCACCTCTAGCCAAAAACATTCAGTACTTC
TRBV20-1	NA	TRBJ2-1	few	CSASWDQSSYNEQFF	TGCAGTGCTAGCTGGGACCAGAGCTCCTACAATGAGCAGTTCTTC
TRBV29-1	NA	TRBJ2-7	NA	CSVEGGNAEYEQYF	TGCAGCGTTGAGGGGGGTAACGCTGAATACGAGCAGTACTTC
TRBV7-2	NA	TRBJ2-5	many	CASSLGTRKETQYF	TGTGCCAGCAGCTTAGGGACTCGGAAAGAGACCCAGTACTTC
TRBV20-1	NA	TRBJ2-7	few	CSADGYEQYF	TGCAGTGCAGACGGCTACGAGCAGTACTTC
TRBV5-1	TRBD1	TRBJ2-1	NA	CASSLGDSHNEQFF	TGCGCCAGCAGCTTGGGGGACAGCCACAATGAGCAGTTCTTC
TRBV7-9	NA	TRBJ2-7	NA	CASSLEEAYHEQYF	TGTGCCAGCAGCTTAGAGGAGGCGTACCACGAGCAGTACTTC
TRBV20-1	NA	TRBJ2-7	many	CSARGGLFYEQYF	TGCAGTGCTAGGGGGGGGCTTTTCTACGAGCAGTACTTC
TRBV6-1	TRBD2	TRBJ2-1	few	CASRPSGRVHNEQFF	TGTGCCAGCAGACCCAGCGGGAGGGTTCACAATGAGCAGTTCTTC
TRBV4-2	NA	TRBJ2-2	NA	CASSQDSGSSGELFF	TGTGCCAGCAGCCAAGATTCTGGGAGCTCCGGGGAGCTGTTTTTT
TRBV7-9	NA	TRBJ1-2	many	CASSLVADYGYTF	TGTGCCAGCAGCTTAGTGGCAGACTATGGCTACACCTTC
TRBV5-1	NA	TRBJ2-5	few	CASSLDEQETQYF	TGCGCCAGCAGCTTGGATGAGCAAGAGACCCAGTACTTC
TRBV20-1	TRBD2	TRBJ2-3	NA	CSARGAGYTDTQYF	TGCAGTGCTAGAGGAGCGGGATACACAGATACGCAGTATTTT
TRBV9	TRBD2	TRBJ2-2	NA	CASSREASNTGELFF	TGTGCCAGCAGCCGGGAGGCCTCGAACACCGGGGAGCTGTTTTTT
TRBV12-3/TRBV12-4	TRBD2	TRBJ2-3	few	CASRASGGALDTQYF	TGTGCCAGCAGAGCTAGCGGGGGGGCCTTAGATACGCAGTATTTT
TRBV11-2	TRBD2	TRBJ2-5	NA	CASSQLTGTSEETQYF	TGTGCCAGCAGCCAACTGACTGGGACTAGCGAGGAGACCCAGTACTTC
TRBV24-1	NA	TRBJ1-1	few	CATSDLGYTEAFF	TGTGCCACCAGTGATTTGGGATACACTGAAGCTTTCTTT
TRBV6-1	TRBD1	TRBJ1-6	many	CAGRPGQTHSPLHF	TGTGCCGGAAGACCGGGACAGACCCATTCACCCCTCCACTTT
TRBV29-1	NA	TRBJ2-7	many	CSVAGSQFSYEQYF	TGCAGCGTTGCGGGGTCCCAATTCTCCTACGAGCAGTACTTC
TRBV28	TRBD2	TRBJ2-4	many	CASSLTAGGSKNIQYF	TGTGCCAGCAGTTTAACGGCGGGGGGATCCAAAAACATTCAGTACTTC
TRBV6-5	NA	TRBJ2-1	many	CASSNNRLTRGNEQFF	TGTGCCAGCAGTAACAATCGTCTAACCCGCGGCAATGAGCAGTTCTTC
TRBV5-1	TRBD2	TRBJ2-5	NA	CASSLPTSGEETQYF	TGCGCCAGCAGCTTACCGACTAGCGGGGAAGAGACCCAGTACTTC
TRBV20-1	NA	TRBJ2-1	NA	CSARGGGASSYNEQFF	TGCAGTGCTAGAGGGGGGGGGGCCAGCTCCTACAATGAGCAGTTCTTC
TRBV5-1	TRBD1	TRBJ2-4	NA	CASSLLNSGGDLAKNIQYF	TGCGCCAGCAGCCTGCTCAACTCAGGGGGCGACCTAGCCAAAAACATTCAGTACTTC
TRBV18	NA	TRBJ2-7	NA	CASSPRGVPNEQYF	TGTGCCAGCTCACCACGGGGGGTCCCGAACGAGCAGTACTTC
TRBV12-3/TRBV12-4	NA	TRBJ2-7	NA	CASRQGRLDGSYEQYF	TGTGCCAGCAGGCAGGGCCGCCTGGATGGCTCCTACGAGCAGTACTTC
TRBV30	NA	TRBJ2-7	few	CAWTQEVLSYEQYF	TGTGCCTGGACCCAGGAAGTCCTCTCCTACGAGCAGTACTTC
TRBV7-3	NA	TRBJ2-1	few	CASSSPGTPGTQIF	TGTGCCAGCAGCTCCCCAGGGACCCCCGGCACACAGATCTTC
TRBV7-6	NA	TRBJ2-7	few	CASSLYGGTTYEQYF	TGTGCCAGCAGCTTATATGGCGGGACCACCTACGAGCAGTACTTC